The 16 T cell receptor beta chains listed next were all sequenced from one sample in a study of blood T cell repertoires in COVID-19 (dated by TCRdb to about 2020). The library was produced with the immunoSEQ multiplex PCR assay. TCRdb's version of the immuneACCESS table is confined to in-frame rearrangements and falls short of the full clone set. An unresolved V gene accounts for under half of the shortfall where checked; the remainder is of unknown origin. The sample table lists just over 250,000 clones, about 91% of them with a count of one. The ten largest clonotypes hold approximately 2.5% of the sample. The specimen was peripheral blood. Receptors originate from a person aged 18 to 29 with COVID-19, enrolled during active disease.

The J gene is TRBJ2-1, the V gene TRBV4-1, with D possibly TRBD2 on 5 matching bases. Between the trimmed V and J ends, which lost 1 base and 9 bases, there was a span of 7 bases. Germline values: CDR1 MGHRA, CDR2 YSYEKL. The CDR3 has 12 amino acids. Here the CDR3 reads CASSQVGAEQFF. The CDR3 nucleotides read TGCGCCAGCAGCCAAGTGGGAGCTGAGCAGTTCTTC.

This clone appeared a single time. The chain is built from TRBV19 and TRBJ1-5; a weak D match, TRBD1 (6 bases). The germline V and J ends were trimmed by 3 bases and 5 bases, with 14 bases remaining between them. Germline V gene data show CDR1 as LNHDA and CDR2 as SQIVND (reference sequence). This CDR3 has 15 residues. The CDR3 is CASSIEEGGYQPQHF. The CDR3 DNA reads as TGTGCCAGTAGTATCGAGGAGGGGGGGTATCAGCCCCAGCATTTT.

The V and J genes are TRBV24-1 and TRBJ2-3; D unclear. V dropped 1 base and J dropped 5 bases, with 3 bases sitting between them. Germline V lookup: CDR1 KGHDR, CDR2 SFDVKD. The CDR3 spans 12 residues. The DNA of the CDR3 is TGTGCCACCAGTGATTTCCGAGATACGCAGTATTTT. Amino acids: CATSDFRDTQYF.

The V call is TRBV9, the J call TRBJ2-7; 7 bases line up with TRBD1. This CDR3 region has 19 residues. V lost 0 bases to trimming and J lost 4 bases; unmatched junction nucleotides: 19. Germline loops: CDR1 SGDLS, CDR2 YYNGEE. The CDR3 reads CASSVDPRQGVPLEYEQYF. The CDR3, as DNA: TGTGCCAGCAGCGTAGATCCTCGGCAGGGGGTCCCCTTGGAGTACGAGCAGTACTTC.

V usage is TRBV7-9 and J usage is TRBJ2-7; 11 bases agree with TRBD1. Per germline, CDR1 SEHNR and CDR2 FQNEAQ (reference sequence). Trimming took 3 bases from V and 4 from J; bases not matched to a gene: 5. There are 15 residues in the CDR3. In DNA, the CDR3 is TGTGCCAGCAGCTTCACCCGGGACAGGGGGTACGAGCAGTACTTC. Amino acids: CASSFTRDRGYEQYF. The whole variable domain, filled in from reference TRBV7-9 and TRBJ2-7, reads DTGVSQNPRHKITKRGQNVTFRCDPISEHNRLYWYRQTLGQGPEFLTYFQNEAQLEKSRLLSDRFSAERPKGSFSTLEIQRTEQGDSAMYLCASSFTRDRGYEQYFGPGTRLTVT.

The CDR3 DNA is TGTGCCAGCAGCTACGGGACAGACTACGAGCAGTACTTC. This codes for CASSYGTDYEQYF. The V and J genes are TRBV5-4 and TRBJ2-7; 7 nucleotides align to TRBD1. Per germline, CDR1 SGHNT and CDR2 YYREEE (reference sequence). This CDR3 comprises 13 residues. After removal of 3 bases from V and 3 bases from J, the junction contained 3 bases not matched to a gene.

CDR3 residues: CASSLVQTYEQYF. CDR3 DNA sequence: TGTGCCAGCAGCTTGGTACAGACATACGAGCAGTACTTC. The V gene is TRBV5-6, the J gene TRBJ2-7; D is uncertain. Trimming removed 0 bases from V and 4 bases from J, with 8 bases in between. The V gene's germline CDR1 is SGHDT and CDR2 YYEEEE. The length of the CDR3 is 13 residues. The full variable domain, in which reference TRBV5-6 and TRBJ2-7 provide the parts outside the CDR3, is DAGVTQSPTHLIKTRGQQVTLRCSPKSGHDTVSWYQQALGQGPQFIFQYYEEEERQRGNFPDRFSGHQFPNYSSELNVNALLLGDSALYLCASSLVQTYEQYFGPGTRLTVT.

The chain joins TRBV4-2 to TRBJ2-7, with TRBD2 matching over 14 bases. The V and J ends lost 4 bases and 2 bases, in that order; junction bases with no gene match: 10. Germline V lookup: CDR1 LGHNA, CDR2 YNFKEQ. CDR3 length: 18 amino acids. DNA of the CDR3: TGTGCCAGCAGCCCGGGGACTAGCGGGAGTATAGCCCCCTACGAGCAGTACTTC. Amino acids: CASSPGTSGSIAPYEQYF.

CDR3 protein: CASSWTVPGELFF. CDR3 in DNA: TGTGCCAGCAGTTGGACAGTTCCCGGGGAGCTGTTTTTT. V is TRBV28 and J is TRBJ2-2, with D possibly TRBD1 on 6 matching bases. Germline CDR1 reads MDHEN; CDR2 reads SYDVKM. V lost 4 bases to trimming and J lost 6 bases, with 9 bases between them. The CDR3 is 13 residues long.

The table lists this clone with a few counts. V and J are TRBV19 and TRBJ1-1; no firm D call. V was pared by 4 bases and J by 2 bases, with 8 bases between. The germline CDR1 and CDR2 sequences are LNHDA and SQIVND (reference sequence). The CDR3 runs to 13 residues. CDR3 nucleotides: TGTGCCAGTAGTAGCGGGCTCAACACTGAAGCTTTCTTT. Protein sequence: CASSSGLNTEAFF. Complete variable domain (other parts from reference TRBV19 and TRBJ1-1): DGGITQSPKYLFRKEGQNVTLSCEQNLNHDAMYWYRQDPGQGLRLIYYSQIVNDFQKGDIAEGYSVSREKKESFPLTVTSAQKNPTAFYLCASSSGLNTEAFFGQGTRLTVV.

The rearrangement links TRBV3-1 (or the pseudogene TRBV3-2) to TRBJ2-5; 8 bases are a match to TRBD1. The length of the CDR3 is 13 residues. Trimming took 4 bases from V and 5 from J; bases not matched to a gene: 3. The germline gives CDR1 LGHDT, CDR2 YNNKEL (reference sequence). The CDR3 coding sequence is TGTGCCAGCAGCCGACAGGGGTTTGAGACCCAGTACTTC. This codes for CASSRQGFETQYF.

V usage is TRBV29-1 and J usage is TRBJ2-1, with D maybe TRBD1 (5 bases). The CDR3 runs 13 residues. The V gene's germline CDR1 is SQVTM and CDR2 ANQGSEA. V lost 3 bases, J lost 7 bases, and 13 bases lay in between. This chain's CDR3 is CSVEMTVKNEQFF. The CDR3 DNA reads TGCAGCGTTGAGATGACAGTTAAAAATGAGCAGTTCTTC.

This clone was seen a single time. The chain carries TRBV7-2 and TRBJ2-2, with 7 nucleotides matching TRBD2. Germline trimming cut 4 bases from V and 5 bases from J; bases unmatched to any gene: 7. Per germline, CDR1 SGHTA and CDR2 FQGNSA. CDR3 size: 15 residues. The CDR3 DNA reads TGTGCCAGCAGCTCTAGGGGACTAATAACCGGGGAGCTGTTTTTT. Amino acid sequence: CASSSRGLITGELFF.

V gene TRBV27 combines with J gene TRBJ1-2; no definite D call. The CDR3 covers 15 residues. The germline V gene has CDR1 MNHEY and CDR2 SMNVEV (reference sequence). V was shortened by 4 bases and J by 3 bases, with 15 bases between the two germline ends. The CDR3 DNA reads as TGTGCCAGCAGTTCCACCCTAGGCTCCTACTATGGCTACACCTTC. It is translated as CASSSTLGSYYGYTF.

The gene calls are TRBV7-6 and TRBJ1-4, with D uncertain. The CDR3 has 15 amino acids. The V end was cut by 1 base, the J end by 0 bases, with 6 bases between. Germline lookup yields CDR1 SGHVS and CDR2 FNYEAQ. The CDR3 sequence is CASSLGTSTNEKLFF. The CDR3 coding sequence is TGTGCCAGCAGCTTAGGCACTTCAACTAATGAAAAACTGTTTTTT. The variable domain in full, with the rest retrieved from reference TRBV7-6 and TRBJ1-4, is GAGVSQSPRYKVTKRGQDVALRCDPISGHVSLYWYRQALGQGPEFLTYFNYEAQQDKSGLPNDRFSAERPEGSISTLTIQRTEQRDSAMYRCASSLGTSTNEKLFFGSGTQLSVL.

This clone was found once. The chain recombines TRBV5-1 with TRBJ2-5, with a possible D match to TRBD2 (6 bases). This CDR3 is 15 amino acids long. The V gene lost 5 bases and the J gene lost 5 bases, with 19 bases spanning the gap. Per the germline V gene, CDR1 is SGHRS and CDR2 is YFSETQ. In DNA form, the CDR3 reads TGCGCCAGCAGGGAATGGGGGGAGCTATGGGAGACCCAGTACTTC. It codes for CASREWGELWETQYF. The full variable domain, completed using reference TRBV5-1 and TRBJ2-5, is KAGVTQTPRYLIKTRGQQVTLSCSPISGHRSVSWYQQTPGQGLQFLFEYFSETQRNKGNFPGRFSGRQFSNSRSEMNVSTLELGDSALYLCASREWGELWETQYFGPGTRLLVL.